One sample yielded the 10 T cell receptor beta chains listed below, sequenced in a study of regulatory T cells in long-lasting Graves disease. Indicated time point: newly diagnosed GD, antithyroid drugs for less than 3 months. With RNA extracted from PBMCs as input, the TCR library was made. Libraries of TCR beta came from iRepertoire HTBI primers plus Arm-PCR of CDR3 regions. TCRdb ran MiXCR on the multiplex PCR reads and lists one entry per CDR3 protein. In the table there are about 350,000 distinct CDR3 sequences, roughly 17% of which are singletons. Separately, the same data were catalogued under a study of T cells in Graves' hyperthyroidism and ophthalmopathy.

The sequences come from peripheral blood mononuclear cells (PBMCs), collected at new diagnosis, from a patient treated with antithyroid drugs. Source of these receptors: a woman under 30 with Graves disease.

This clonotype was counted between two and nine times. The chain has TRBV28 and TRBJ1-5, with D perhaps TRBD1 (5 bases). The germline gives CDR1 MDHEN, CDR2 SYDVKM. CDR3 length: 16 residues. Trimming cost V 2 bases and J 6 bases, with 17 bases left between them. CDR3 nucleotides: TGTGCCAGCAGTTTAAAATTCGGGGGGAGAGGTCAGCCCCAGCATTTT. Translation: CASSLKFGGRGQPQHF. Based on the CDR3 plus reference TRBV28 and TRBJ1-5, the full variable domain is DVKVTQSSRYLVKRTGEKVFLECVQDMDHENMFWYRQDPGLGLRLIYFSYDVKMKEKGDIPEGYSVSREKKERFSLILESASTNQTSMYLCASSLKFGGRGQPQHFGDGTRLSIL.

This clonotype has ten or more counts. The CDR3 protein is CASSLTAGAGTDTQYF. The CDR3 DNA reads TGTGCCAGCAGCTTAACGGCGGGAGCGGGCACAGATACGCAGTATTTT. The rearrangement joins TRBV7-3 to TRBJ2-3, with 7 bases fitting TRBD2. Germline lookup yields CDR1 SGHTA and CDR2 FQGTGA. The CDR3 runs to 16 residues. The trim removed 0 bases at V and 1 base at J, leaving 4 bases unmatched.

This clonotype was seen repeatedly, ten times or more. The chain uses TRBV6-1 and TRBJ2-6; D unclear. CDR1 MNHNS and CDR2 SASEGT come from the germline V gene. The CDR3 totals 13 residues. V was pared by 9 bases and J by 0 bases, with 6 bases between. The CDR3, as DNA: TGTGCCAGTTGTCGCTCTGGGGCCAACGTCCTGACTTTC. Its translation is CASCRSGANVLTF.

This clonotype was recorded at least ten times. The rearrangement joins TRBV4-1 to TRBJ2-3, with 7 nucleotides matching TRBD1. The CDR3 is 20 amino acids. From germline, CDR1 is MGHRA and CDR2 YSYEKL. Trimming at V came to 4 bases and at J to 0 bases, leaving 19 bases not matched to a gene. The CDR3 coding sequence is TGCGCCAGCAGCCTCACTGTGTCTGGGACAGCTTATGCTAGCACAGATACGCAGTATTTT. It yields the protein CASSLTVSGTAYASTDTQYF.

The rearrangement uses TRBV15 and TRBJ1-2; 12 nucleotides line up with TRBD1. With V trimmed by 5 bases and J by 8 bases, 18 bases remained unmatched. CDR1 is LNHNV, CDR2 YYDKDF, per germline (reference sequence). The CDR3 spans 18 residues. The CDR3 loop reads CATSLMRGQGALFGGYTF. CDR3 in DNA: TGTGCCACCAGCCTGATGAGGGGACAGGGGGCGTTATTTGGCGGCTACACCTTC.

There are many counts of this clonotype. The chain uses TRBV6-1 and TRBJ1-1; D is uncertain. Germline V CDR1 and CDR2: MNHNS, SASEGT. The CDR3 sequence is 13 residues long. Trimming left V 2 bases short and J 4 bases short, with 8 bases between. The CDR3 loop is CASSEQQSTEAFF. The DNA of the CDR3 is TGTGCCAGCAGTGAACAACAGAGCACTGAAGCTTTCTTT.

The J gene is TRBJ1-6, the V gene TRBV6-4; D unclear. Germline CDR1 MRHNA, CDR2 SNTAGT. This CDR3 spans 15 amino acids. Trimming took 6 bases from V and 10 from J, leaving 19 bases between them. In DNA, the CDR3 is TGTGCCAGCAGAGCTAGTGGGGAGATTTACTCACCCCTCCACTTT. The encoded protein is CASRASGEIYSPLHF.

As concerns this clonotype: This likely traces to a read error, being one base from a far larger clone. The chain has TRBV28 and TRBJ1-1; TRBD1 aligns across 9 bases. The germline V gene encodes CDR1 MDHEN and CDR2 SYDVKM. The CDR3 sequence is 15 residues long. V gave up 6 bases and J gave up 1 base; unmatched junction bases: 6. Written as DNA, the CDR3 is TGTGCCAGCAGGCAACAGGGGGCGTCGAACACTGAAGCTTTCTTT. It encodes CASRQQGASNTEAFF. The full variable domain, rest sourced from reference TRBV28 and TRBJ1-1, is DVKVTQSSRYLVKRTGEKVFLECVQDMDHENMFWYRQDPGLGLRLIYFSYDVKMKEKGDIPEGYSVSREKKERFSLILESASTNQTSMYLCASRQQGASNTEAFFGQGTRLTVV.

This clonotype appeared many times. This rearrangement joins TRBV20-1 to TRBJ2-1; TRBD1 agrees at 7 bases. The CDR3 consists of 13 residues. Germline CDR1 reads DFQATT; CDR2 reads SNEGSKA (reference sequence). The V gene end was trimmed by 8 bases and the J gene end by 7 bases; junction bases not matched to a gene: 11. The CDR3 DNA reads as TGCAGTTTCAAGGGGGCCCAAAGGAATGAGCAGTTCTTC. The encoded protein is CSFKGAQRNEQFF.

In this sample, this clonotype turned up a few times. This chain joins TRBV7-3 and TRBJ1-6; no definite D call. V lost 5 bases and J 7 bases, leaving 12 bases between the germline ends. Germline lookup yields CDR1 SGHTA and CDR2 FQGTGA. The CDR3 is 14 residues long. CDR3: CASSRWADNSPLHF. CDR3 in DNA: TGTGCCAGCAGCCGGTGGGCCGACAATTCACCCCTCCACTTT.